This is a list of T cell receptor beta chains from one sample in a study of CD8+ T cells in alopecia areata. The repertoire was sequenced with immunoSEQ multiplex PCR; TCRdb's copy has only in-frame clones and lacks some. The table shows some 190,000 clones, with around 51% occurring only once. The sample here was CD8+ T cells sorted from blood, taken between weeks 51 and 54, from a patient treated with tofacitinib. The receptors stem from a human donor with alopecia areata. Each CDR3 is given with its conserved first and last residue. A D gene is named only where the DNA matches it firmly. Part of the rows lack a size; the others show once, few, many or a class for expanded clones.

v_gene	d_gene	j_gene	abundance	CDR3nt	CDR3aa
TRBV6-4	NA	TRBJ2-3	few	TGTGCCAGCAGTGACTCGGTAGATACGCAGTATTTT	CASSDSVDTQYF
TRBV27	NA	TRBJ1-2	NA	TGTGCCAGCAGTCCCTACATCCGACAGCGAAGAGAAAACTACACCTTC	CASSPYIRQRRENYTF
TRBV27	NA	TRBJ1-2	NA	TGTGCCAGCAGTTTATCGGCGAGCCTCTCTGGCTACACCTTC	CASSLSASLSGYTF
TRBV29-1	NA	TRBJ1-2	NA	TGCAGCGTTGACGGAAACTATGGCTACACCTTC	CSVDGNYGYTF
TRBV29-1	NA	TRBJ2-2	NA	TGCAGCGTTGAGGGTACCGGGGAGCTGTTTTTT	CSVEGTGELFF
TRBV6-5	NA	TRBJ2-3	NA	TGTGCCAGCAGTTCTCCGATGAGCGGAAGCACAGATACGCAGTATTTT	CASSSPMSGSTDTQYF
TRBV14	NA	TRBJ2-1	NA	TGTGCCAGCAGCCTATTGGGTGGACCTGAGCAGTTCTTC	CASSLLGGPEQFF
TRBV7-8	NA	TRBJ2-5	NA	TGTGCCAGCAGCTTAGCAGTTGGGACCCAGTACTTC	CASSLAVGTQYF
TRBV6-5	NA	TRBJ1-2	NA	TGTGCCAGCAGTAGCACCGGGACAAACCACTATGGCTACACCTTC	CASSSTGTNHYGYTF
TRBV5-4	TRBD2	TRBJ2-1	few	TGTGCCAGCAGCGGGACTAGCGGGGGGGCAAATGAGCAGTTCTTC	CASSGTSGGANEQFF
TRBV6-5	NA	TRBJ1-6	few	TGTGCCAGCAGTTACCTGGATGGTGATTCACCCCTCCACTTT	CASSYLDGDSPLHF
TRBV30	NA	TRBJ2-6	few	TGTGCAAACGACATGTCTGGGGCCAACGTCCTGACTTTC	CANDMSGANVLTF
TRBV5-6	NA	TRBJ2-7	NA	TGTGCCAGCAGTTCTGATTACGAGCAGTACTTC	CASSSDYEQYF
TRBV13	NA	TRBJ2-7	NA	TGTGCCAGCAGCTTAGGCCTAGGTCTCGGCGAGCAGTACTTC	CASSLGLGLGEQYF
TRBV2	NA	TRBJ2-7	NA	TGTGCCAGCAGTTTTTCAGGGGACGAGCAGTACTTC	CASSFSGDEQYF
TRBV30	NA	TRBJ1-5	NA	TGTGCCTGGAGTGTACGGCGCGGATACAATCAGCCCCAGCATTTT	CAWSVRRGYNQPQHF
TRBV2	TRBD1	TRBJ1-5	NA	TGTGCCAGCAGTCCTACCAGGACAGGGCCGGTCAATCAGCCCCAGCATTTT	CASSPTRTGPVNQPQHF
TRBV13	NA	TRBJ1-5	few	TGTGCCAGCAGCTTAGAGGTTGCAGGGTCCAATCAGCCCCAGCATTTT	CASSLEVAGSNQPQHF
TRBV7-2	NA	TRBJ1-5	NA	TGTGCCAGCAGCTTAAGTGTGGGCCAGCCCCAGCATTTT	CASSLSVGQPQHF
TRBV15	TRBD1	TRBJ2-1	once	TGTGCCACCAGCACCGGGACAGGGAATTCCAATGAGCAGTTCTTC	CATSTGTGNSNEQFF
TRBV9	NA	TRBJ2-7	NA	TGTGCCAGCAGCGTAGGGGGACGCTCTTGGGAGCAGTACTTC	CASSVGGRSWEQYF
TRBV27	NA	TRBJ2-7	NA	TGTGCCAGCAGTTTATCGGTGGAGGGATTCTCTTCCTACGAGCAGTACTTC	CASSLSVEGFSSYEQYF
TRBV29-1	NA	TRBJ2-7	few	TGCAGCGTTGAACCCCCAGCGAGCTCCTACGAGCAGTACTTC	CSVEPPASSYEQYF
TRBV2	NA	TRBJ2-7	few	TGTGCCAGCAGTGAGAACGGCATCTCCTACGAGCAGTACTTC	CASSENGISYEQYF
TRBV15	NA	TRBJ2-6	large	TGTGCCACCAGCAGAGAACGGGGTTCTGGGGCCAACGTCCTGACTTTC	CATSRERGSGANVLTF
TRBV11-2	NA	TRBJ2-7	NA	TGTGCCAGCAGCTTGGGCGTACGTGAGCAGTACTTC	CASSLGVREQYF
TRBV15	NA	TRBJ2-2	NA	TGTGCCACCAGCGGGGGCAGGGCGAACACCGGGGAGCTGTTTTTT	CATSGGRANTGELFF
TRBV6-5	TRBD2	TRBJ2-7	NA	TGTGCCAGCAGTTACTCGGGAGGGGAGAAGACCTACGAGCAGTACTTC	CASSYSGGEKTYEQYF
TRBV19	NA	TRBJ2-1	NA	TGTGCCAGTAGTATAGTCCATCTAGCAAATGAGCAGTTCTTC	CASSIVHLANEQFF
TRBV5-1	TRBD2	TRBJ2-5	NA	TGCGCCAGCAGCTTGGATCCTAGCGGGGATGAGACCCAGTACTTC	CASSLDPSGDETQYF
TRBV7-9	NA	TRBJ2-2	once	TGTGCCAGCAGCTTAGGAGAGACAGGGAACACCGGGGAGCTGTTTTTT	CASSLGETGNTGELFF
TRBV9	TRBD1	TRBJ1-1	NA	TGTGCCAGCAGCGGACGGGGACAGGGGGGTATAGCCACTGAAGCTTTCTTT	CASSGRGQGGIATEAFF
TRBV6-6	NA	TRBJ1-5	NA	TGTGCCAGCAGTCCTTGGGGGGGCAATCAGCCCCAGCATTTT	CASSPWGGNQPQHF
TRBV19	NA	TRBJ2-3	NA	TGTGCCAGTAGTACAGGGCCAGATACGCAGTATTTT	CASSTGPDTQYF